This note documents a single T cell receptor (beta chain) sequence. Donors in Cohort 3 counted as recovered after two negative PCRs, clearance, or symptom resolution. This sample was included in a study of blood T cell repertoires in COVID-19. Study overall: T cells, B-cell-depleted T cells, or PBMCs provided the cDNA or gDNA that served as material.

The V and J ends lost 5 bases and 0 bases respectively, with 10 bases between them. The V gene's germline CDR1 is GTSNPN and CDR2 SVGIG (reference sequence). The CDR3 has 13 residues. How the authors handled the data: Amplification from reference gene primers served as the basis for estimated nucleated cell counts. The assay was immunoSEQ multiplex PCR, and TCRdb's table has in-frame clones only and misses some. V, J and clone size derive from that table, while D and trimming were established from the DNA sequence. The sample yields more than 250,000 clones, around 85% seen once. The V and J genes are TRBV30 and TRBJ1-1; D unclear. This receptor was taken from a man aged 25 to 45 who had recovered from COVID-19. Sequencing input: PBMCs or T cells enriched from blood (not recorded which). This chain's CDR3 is CAWGRAVNTEAFF. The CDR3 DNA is TGTGCCTGGGGGCGGGCGGTGAACACTGAAGCTTTCTTT.